Listed below are T cell receptor beta chains from one sample, sequenced in a study of cytomegalovirus exposure and HLA in healthy donors. TCRdb's copy holds only in-frame clones and misses some; the assay was immunoSEQ multiplex PCR. The data show about 150,000 clones, 65% to 80% seen once. What was sequenced was PBMCs. All receptors derive from a male donor in good health and CMV-seronegative. CDR3s leave out the opening cysteine and the closing phenylalanine or tryptophan. Fields, in order: clone size, V gene, CDR3 protein. The size of a clone is reported for some rows only, either as once, few or many, or as a class for expanded clones.

clone_size: few; v_call: TRBV2; cdr3_aa: ASSLGLAGSYEQF
clone_size: once; v_call: TRBV18; cdr3_aa: ASSREQGNTEAF
clone_size: once; v_call: TRBV12-5; cdr3_aa: ASGRTRDRGLNEQF
clone_size: -; v_call: TRBV15; cdr3_aa: ATSRDGGLGSNEQF
clone_size: -; v_call: TRBV7-4; cdr3_aa: ASSLGSQPFSYEQY
clone_size: once; v_call: TRBV11-2; cdr3_aa: ASSRQGGFSYEQY
clone_size: -; v_call: TRBV5-5; cdr3_aa: ASSLSGDSPLH
clone_size: -; v_call: TRBV5-4; cdr3_aa: ASSPSGQNTDTQY
clone_size: -; v_call: TRBV11-1; cdr3_aa: ASSSFRDYSTDTQY
clone_size: -; v_call: TRBV7-9; cdr3_aa: SSIKPRQISSTDTQY
clone_size: -; v_call: TRBV11-2; cdr3_aa: ASSLGTGGYEQY
clone_size: -; v_call: TRBV29-1; cdr3_aa: SVLWTGGWDTGELF
clone_size: few; v_call: TRBV11-2; cdr3_aa: ASTLGGAVNTEAF
clone_size: -; v_call: TRBV5-1; cdr3_aa: ASSGTGTVTEAF
clone_size: -; v_call: TRBV19; cdr3_aa: ASSGGQGLQPQH
clone_size: -; v_call: TRBV7-9; cdr3_aa: ASSLGNLSKNIQY
clone_size: -; v_call: TRBV7-8; cdr3_aa: ASSLTSGGTTDTQY
clone_size: -; v_call: TRBV15; cdr3_aa: ATSKRTGVGYT
clone_size: -; v_call: TRBV7-8; cdr3_aa: ASSKVTGWTNTEAF
clone_size: -; v_call: TRBV30; cdr3_aa: AWEVQGSGAYEQY
clone_size: -; v_call: TRBV6-4; cdr3_aa: ARGPGGAKNIQY
clone_size: -; v_call: TRBV5-4; cdr3_aa: ASSSPQGLTGELF
clone_size: few; v_call: TRBV4-1; cdr3_aa: ASSPYLSGMTYEQY
clone_size: -; v_call: TRBV25-1; cdr3_aa: ASSDGGLGTYEQY
clone_size: once; v_call: TRBV9; cdr3_aa: ASSATGGLSGGELF
clone_size: -; v_call: TRBV7-2; cdr3_aa: ASSRRGGLEVTEAF